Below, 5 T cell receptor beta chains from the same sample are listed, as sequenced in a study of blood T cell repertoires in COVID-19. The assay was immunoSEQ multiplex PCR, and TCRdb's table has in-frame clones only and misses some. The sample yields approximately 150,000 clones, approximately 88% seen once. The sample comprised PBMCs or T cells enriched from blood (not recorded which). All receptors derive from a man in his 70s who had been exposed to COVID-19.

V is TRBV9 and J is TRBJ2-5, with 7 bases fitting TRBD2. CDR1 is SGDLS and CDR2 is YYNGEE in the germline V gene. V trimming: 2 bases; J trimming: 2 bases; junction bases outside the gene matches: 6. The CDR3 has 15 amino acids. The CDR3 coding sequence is TGTGCCAGCAGCGTCTCAGCGGGGCTACAAGAGACCCAGTACTTC. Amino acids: CASSVSAGLQETQYF.

This chain's CDR3 is CASSMGLADYGYTF. The CDR3 region has the DNA TGTGCCAGTAGTATGGGTCTAGCAGACTATGGCTACACCTTC. The chain links TRBV19 to TRBJ1-2; the D is unclear. Between the trimmed V and J ends, which lost 3 bases and 3 bases, there was a span of 11 bases. The CDR3 totals 14 residues. Germline lookup yields CDR1 LNHDA and CDR2 SQIVND (reference sequence).

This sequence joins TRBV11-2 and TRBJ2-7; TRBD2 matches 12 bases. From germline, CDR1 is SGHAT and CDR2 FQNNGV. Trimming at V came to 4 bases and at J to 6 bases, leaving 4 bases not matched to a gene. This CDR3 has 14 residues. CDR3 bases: TGTGCCAGCAGCTCGACTAGCGGGGGTACCGAGCAGTACTTC. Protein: CASSSTSGGTEQYF.

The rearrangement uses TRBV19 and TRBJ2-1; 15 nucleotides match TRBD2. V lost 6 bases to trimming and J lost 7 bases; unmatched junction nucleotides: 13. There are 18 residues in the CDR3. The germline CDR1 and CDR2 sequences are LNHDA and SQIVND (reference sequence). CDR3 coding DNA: TGTGCCAGTAGCCGGACTAGCGGGAGGGCTCGGAGTACGAATGAGCAGTTCTTC. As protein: CASSRTSGRARSTNEQFF.

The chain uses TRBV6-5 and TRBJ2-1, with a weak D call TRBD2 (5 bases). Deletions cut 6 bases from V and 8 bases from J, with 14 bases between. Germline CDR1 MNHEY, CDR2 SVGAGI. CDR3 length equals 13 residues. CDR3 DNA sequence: TGTGCCAGCAGCCGATTAGGGAGCGATGAGCAGTTCTTC. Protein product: CASSRLGSDEQFF.